The 21 T cell receptor beta chains below come from one sample, sequenced in a study of blood T cell repertoires in COVID-19. Repertoires were generated with immunoSEQ multiplex PCR, while TCRdb's copy carries only in-frame clones and drops some. The sample carries some 110,000 clones, about 75% recorded once. Sequenced sample: peripheral blood. These receptors were collected from a woman between 70 and 85 years old with acute or convalescent COVID-19.

This clone was recorded once. This chain connects TRBV13 to TRBJ1-6; D gene uncertain. The CDR3 runs 15 residues. Trimming stripped 0 bases from V and 4 bases from J, with 7 bases between. In germline, CDR1 is PRHDT, CDR2 FYEKMQ (reference sequence). The CDR3 region has the DNA TGTGCCAGCAGCTTAGGTCTCAGTTATAATTCACCCCTCCACTTT. Encoded protein: CASSLGLSYNSPLHF.

The chain recombines TRBV3-1 (or the pseudogene TRBV3-2) with TRBJ2-5, with 8 bases matching TRBD2. Per germline, CDR1 LGHDT and CDR2 YNNKEL (reference sequence). There are 14 residues in the CDR3. Trimming cost V 1 base and J 5 bases; bases outside gene matches: 3. The CDR3 bases are TGTGCCAGCAGCCAAGCGGGGGGGCCCGAGACCCAGTACTTC. The encoded protein is CASSQAGGPETQYF.

The rearrangement links TRBV5-4 to TRBJ2-1, with TRBD1 matching over 7 bases. The V segment lost 0 bases and the J segment 7 bases; nucleotides outside the gene matches: 7. CDR1 and CDR2 from the germline V gene are SGHNT and YYREEE (reference sequence). The CDR3 totals 15 residues. The DNA for the CDR3 is TGTGCCAGCAGCTTGGATCAACAGGGGTATAATGAGCAGTTCTTC. Residues: CASSLDQQGYNEQFF.

V and J are TRBV30 and TRBJ1-1; 8 positions agree with TRBD1. The CDR3 has 14 amino acids. With V trimmed by 3 bases and J by 1 base, 4 bases remained unmatched. Germline CDR1 GTSNPN, CDR2 SVGIG (reference sequence). The CDR3 DNA sequence: TGTGCCTGGAGAGCGGACAGGGAGAACACTGAAGCTTTCTTT. Protein sequence: CAWRADRENTEAFF. Together with reference TRBV30 and TRBJ1-1, the CDR3 gives the full variable domain: SQTIHQWPATLVQPVGSPLSLECTVEGTSNPNLYWYRQAAGRGLQLLFYSVGIGQISSEVPQNLSASRPQDRQFILSSKKLLLSDSGFYLCAWRADRENTEAFFGQGTRLTVV.

The chain combines TRBV9 with TRBJ2-2; 7 bases align to TRBD1. Unmatched junction bases numbered 10, after V lost 3 bases and J lost 5 bases. The CDR3 spans 16 residues. Germline-derived CDR1 and CDR2 are SGDLS and YYNGEE. DNA of the CDR3: TGTGCCAGCAGCGGATACGACAGGGATGGTACCGGGGAGCTGTTTTTT. As protein: CASSGYDRDGTGELFF.

DNA for the CDR3: TGTGCCAGGCCAGGGGAGTACGAGCAGTACTTC. This encodes CARPGEYEQYF. This rearrangement joins TRBV19 to TRBJ2-7, with a tentative D call TRBD1 (6 bases). The CDR3 spans 11 residues. Germline values: CDR1 LNHDA, CDR2 SQIVND (reference sequence). The ends were cut back, 9 bases at V and 4 bases at J, with 10 bases in the middle.

The chain employs TRBV5-4 and TRBJ1-2; D gene ambiguous. The CDR3 has 15 amino acids. V was clipped by 1 base and J by 4 bases, with 14 bases between them. Germline V gene data show CDR1 as SGHNT and CDR2 as YYREEE (reference sequence). The CDR3 spells CASSLMADHFYGYTF. The DNA for the CDR3 is TGTGCCAGCAGCTTGATGGCAGATCATTTCTATGGCTACACCTTC. The whole variable domain, remainder taken from reference TRBV5-4 and TRBJ1-2, is ETGVTQSPTHLIKTRGQQVTLRCSSQSGHNTVSWYQQALGQGPQFIFQYYREEENGRGNFPPRFSGLQFPNYSSELNVNALELDDSALYLCASSLMADHFYGYTFGSGTRLTVV.

The rearrangement links TRBV4-3 to TRBJ1-2; 8 nucleotides agree with TRBD1. The V segment lost 3 bases and the J segment 4 bases; nucleotides outside the gene matches: 13. Germline lookup yields CDR1 LGHNA and CDR2 YSLEER. This CDR3 comprises 17 residues. In DNA, the CDR3 is TGCGCCAGCAGCCAGGACAGGGCCCCAACCCGATTCTATGGCTACACCTTC. It specifies CASSQDRAPTRFYGYTF.

V usage is TRBV2 and J usage is TRBJ1-1, with 8 bases that match TRBD1. CDR1 and CDR2 from the germline V gene are SNHLY and FYNNEI. CDR3 length: 14 residues. The V segment lost 4 bases and the J segment 3 bases; nucleotides outside the gene matches: 4. The CDR3 DNA follows: TGTGCCAGCAGTGGCGGACAGGGTGACACTGAAGCTTTCTTT. Its translation: CASSGGQGDTEAFF.

The gene calls are TRBV30 and TRBJ2-7; possibly TRBD1 for D (6 bases). Germline V gives CDR1 GTSNPN, CDR2 SVGIG (reference sequence). This CDR3 contains 11 residues. The CDR3 DNA follows: TGTGCTACCGGGACAACCTACGAGCAGTACTTC. Residues: CATGTTYEQYF.

Concerning this clone itself: This sequence is one base from a far larger clone and is likely a read error. V and J are TRBV5-1 and TRBJ2-7, with D maybe TRBD2 (7 bases). The CDR3 length is 16 residues. Trimming stripped 7 bases from V and 7 bases from J, with 27 bases between. Per germline, CDR1 SGHRS and CDR2 YFSETQ. CDR3 nucleotide sequence: TGCGCCAGCTTGAGCCTTAGGGGGGGCCGGGGGTGGGAGCAGTACTTC. The encoded protein is CASLSLRGGRGWEQYF. The complete variable domain, with remaining parts taken from reference TRBV5-1 and TRBJ2-7, reads KAGVTQTPRYLIKTRGQQVTLSCSPISGHRSVSWYQQTPGQGLQFLFEYFSETQRNKGNFPGRFSGRQFSNSRSEMNVSTLELGDSALYLCASLSLRGGRGWEQYFGPGTRLTVT.

The chain uses TRBV6-2 or TRBV6-3 and TRBJ2-1, with 13 bases lining up with TRBD2. This CDR3 spans 17 amino acids. The V gene end was trimmed by 6 bases and the J gene end by 6 bases; junction bases not matched to a gene: 11. Germline values: CDR1 MNHEY, CDR2 SVGEGT. This CDR3 reads CASRPDLLAGGVNEQFF. In DNA form, the CDR3 reads TGTGCCAGCAGGCCTGACCTACTAGCGGGGGGGGTCAATGAGCAGTTCTTC.

This chain links TRBV2 with TRBJ2-2; 7 nucleotides match TRBD2. The J segment lost 7 bases and the V segment lost 2 bases, leaving 10 bases of the junction unmatched. Germline CDR1 SNHLY, CDR2 FYNNEI. The CDR3 consists of 16 residues. The CDR3 loop reads CASSELGGWYSGELFF. The DNA for the CDR3 is TGTGCCAGCAGTGAATTGGGAGGGTGGTATAGCGGGGAGCTGTTTTTT. Complete variable domain (other parts from reference TRBV2 and TRBJ2-2): EPEVTQTPSHQVTQMGQEVILRCVPISNHLYFYWYRQILGQKVEFLVSFYNNEISEKSEIFDDQFSVERPDGSNFTLKIRSTKLEDSAMYFCASSELGGWYSGELFFGEGSRLTVL.

The rearrangement joins TRBV6-5 to TRBJ1-2, with TRBD1 as a possible D gene (5 bases). CDR3 length equals 14 residues. V lost 6 bases and J 7 bases, leaving 18 bases between the germline ends. Germline lookup yields CDR1 MNHEY and CDR2 SVGAGI. This chain's CDR3 is CASSVLSGVGGYTF. As DNA, the CDR3 is TGTGCCAGCAGCGTACTCTCGGGGGTGGGTGGCTACACCTTC.

CDR3 sequence reads: CASSLDRDTAYNEQFF. CDR3 in DNA: TGTGCCAGCAGCTTAGATCGGGACACTGCCTACAATGAGCAGTTCTTC. V and J are TRBV11-2 and TRBJ2-1; D may be TRBD1 (6 bases). V shed 0 bases and J shed 2 bases, with 11 bases lying between them. CDR3 length: 16 amino acids. Germline V gene lookup returns CDR1 SGHAT and CDR2 FQNNGV.

The chain carries TRBV9 and TRBJ2-2; no firm D call. The CDR3 runs 13 residues. V lost 0 bases and J 4 bases, leaving 4 bases between the germline ends. Germline CDR1 SGDLS, CDR2 YYNGEE. The CDR3 DNA sequence: TGTGCCAGCAGCGTAGTATTCACCGGGGAGCTGTTTTTT. Residues: CASSVVFTGELFF.

This clone was detected many times. The genes are TRBV5-1 and TRBJ2-5; 10 nucleotides line up with TRBD1. This CDR3 contains 15 residues. The V gene's germline CDR1 is SGHRS and CDR2 YFSETQ. The J segment lost 1 base and the V segment lost 5 bases, leaving 5 bases of the junction unmatched. The CDR3 nucleotides read TGCGCCAGCAGTCGGACAGGGGGGACCCAAGAGACCCAGTACTTC. This sequence encodes CASSRTGGTQETQYF.

The CDR3 DNA reads TGTGCCGGCCACACAGGGGGTTACGCTGAAGCTTTCTTT. Amino acids: CAGHTGGYAEAFF. The chain joins TRBV6-5 to TRBJ1-1; TRBD1 matches at 8 bases. This CDR3 is 13 amino acids long. The V gene's germline CDR1 is MNHEY and CDR2 SVGAGI. Germline trimming cut 11 bases from V and 6 bases from J; bases unmatched to any gene: 11.

The chain couples TRBV7-9 to TRBJ1-6; D gene unclear. The germline V gene has CDR1 SEHNR and CDR2 FQNEAQ (reference sequence). This CDR3 region has 13 residues. Trimming shortened V by 5 bases and J by 5 bases, and 7 bases separated the two germline ends. CDR3 amino acids: CASSPNDNSPLHF. CDR3 nucleotides: TGTGCCAGCAGCCCTAATGATAATTCACCCCTCCACTTT.

The chain has TRBV7-2 and TRBJ1-5, with TRBD1 matching over 10 bases. Trimming took 7 bases from V and 6 from J; bases not matched to a gene: 9. The CDR3 sequence is 15 residues long. CDR1 and CDR2 from the germline V gene are SGHTA and FQGNSA. This CDR3 is CASTLGQGFGQPQHF. The CDR3 DNA reads TGTGCCAGCACCTTGGGACAGGGGTTCGGTCAGCCCCAGCATTTT.

This clone was found a few times. The chain is built from TRBV3-1 (or the pseudogene TRBV3-2) and TRBJ2-5, with D possibly being TRBD2 (5 bases). Trimming removed 5 bases at V and 7 bases at J, with 8 bases between. The germline CDR1 and CDR2 sequences are LGHDT and YNNKEL (reference sequence). This CDR3 contains 11 residues. The CDR3 spells CASSFEGTQYF. As DNA, the CDR3 is TGTGCCAGCAGCTTCGAGGGGACCCAGTACTTC.